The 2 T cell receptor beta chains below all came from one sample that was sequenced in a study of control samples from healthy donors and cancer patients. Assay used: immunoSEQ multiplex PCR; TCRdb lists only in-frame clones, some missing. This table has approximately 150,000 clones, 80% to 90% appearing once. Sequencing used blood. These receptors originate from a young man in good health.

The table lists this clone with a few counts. CDR3 residues: CASSQGLAGEETQYF. CDR3 coding DNA: TGTGCCAGCTCACAAGGACTAGCGGGGGAAGAGACCCAGTACTTC. The rearrangement joins TRBV18 to TRBJ2-5; 13 nucleotides match TRBD2. The V and J ends lost 4 bases and 3 bases, in that order; junction bases with no gene match: 2. The CDR3 totals 15 residues. Germline V gene lookup returns CDR1 KGHSH and CDR2 LQKENI. The whole variable domain, filled in from reference TRBV18 and TRBJ2-5, reads NAGVMQNPRHLVRRRGQEARLRCSPMKGHSHVYWYRQLPEEGLKFMVYLQKENIIDESGMPKERFSAEFPKEGPSILRIQQVVRGDSAAYFCASSQGLAGEETQYFGPGTRLLVL.

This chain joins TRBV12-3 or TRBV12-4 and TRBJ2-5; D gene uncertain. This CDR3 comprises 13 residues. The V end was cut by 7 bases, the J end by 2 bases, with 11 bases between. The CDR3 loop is CASTGWEQETQYF. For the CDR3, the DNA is TGTGCCAGCACCGGGTGGGAACAAGAGACCCAGTACTTC.